This TCR beta chain originates from a study of blood T cell repertoires in COVID-19. About the study: Samples came from the United States, Italy and Spain, spanning acute and convalescent COVID-19. The cDNA or gDNA used as material had been derived from T cells, B-cell-depleted T cells, or PBMCs.

In the original analysis: How many nucleated cells were present was estimated from reference gene primer amplification. Sequencing used immunoSEQ multiplex PCR; TCRdb keeps in-frame clones, though not all of them. That table supplies the V and J calls and clone size; D and trimming were determined from the DNA. The repertoire holds 260,000 or so clones, around 88% seen once, with 0.95% to 1.5% in the top ten. Germline CDR1 reads WSHSY; CDR2 reads SAAADI. The CDR3 is 16 amino acids. V lost 6 bases to trimming and J lost 7 bases; unmatched junction nucleotides: 12. Participant-given clinical history determined each cohort assignment.

The sequence was obtained from a woman aged 35 to 49 with acute COVID-19. Sequencing input: PBMCs or T cells enriched from blood (not recorded which). The genes are TRBV10-2 and TRBJ1-6; the match to TRBD1 covers 7 bases. CDR3: CASRETLTGINSPLHF. The CDR3 bases are TGCGCCAGCAGGGAGACGTTGACAGGGATAAATTCACCCCTCCACTTT.